A single sample gave rise to the 20 T cell receptor beta chains below, sequenced in a study of molecular identifiers for immune sequencing clone quantification. TCRdb re-called the PCR reads with MiXCR, one entry per CDR3 protein. Counted here are about 98,000 distinct CDR3 sequences, 30% to 45% occurring once; the ten biggest clones make up roughly 9.7%. Sequences were obtained from naive CD8+ T cells from blood, with Jurkat cell RNA spiked in. The subset is: FACS-sorted CD8+CD4-CCR7+CD45RA+ naive T cells. These TCRs come from a human donor in good health. Some libraries in this study had Jurkat cell RNA spiked in.

This clonotype occurred a few times. The V call is TRBV7-9, the J call TRBJ1-1, with D hard to call. This CDR3 is 12 amino acids long. Deletions cut 5 bases from V and 2 bases from J, with 6 bases between. Germline assignment: CDR1 SEHNR and CDR2 FQNEAQ (reference sequence). The CDR3 spells CASSVFNTEAFF. The CDR3 nucleotides read TGTGCCAGCAGCGTTTTTAACACTGAAGCTTTCTTT. The entire variable domain, with the rest obtained from reference TRBV7-9 and TRBJ1-1, is as follows: DTGVSQNPRHKITKRGQNVTFRCDPISEHNRLYWYRQTLGQGPEFLTYFQNEAQLEKSRLLSDRFSAERPKGSFSTLEIQRTEQGDSAMYLCASSVFNTEAFFGQGTRLTVV.

V usage is TRBV9 and J usage is TRBJ2-3, with D unclear. V lost 4 bases and J 0 bases, leaving 9 bases between the germline ends. This CDR3 is built from 14 residues. Germline CDR1 and CDR2: SGDLS and YYNGEE. CDR3 amino acids: CASSQSGSTDTQYF. Written as DNA, the CDR3 is TGTGCCAGCAGCCAATCTGGAAGCACAGATACGCAGTATTTT.

The table lists this clonotype with a few counts. The J gene is TRBJ2-6, the V gene TRBV2; TRBD1 is a possible D gene (5 bases). With 2 bases removed from V and 2 bases from J, the gap between germline ends came to 19 bases. The germline CDR1 and CDR2 sequences are SNHLY and FYNNEI. The CDR3 covers 19 residues. CDR3 in amino acids: CASSETPWGGSTGANVLTF. CDR3 DNA sequence: TGTGCCAGCAGTGAAACCCCTTGGGGCGGTAGCACTGGGGCCAACGTCCTGACTTTC.

In nucleotides, the CDR3 is TGCAGTGCTAGATCCGGGCGGGAGTTGGTGCGGGATACGCAGTATTTT. Protein product: CSARSGRELVRDTQYF. The genes are TRBV20-1 and TRBJ2-3; 7 bases match TRBD2. The CDR3 loop spans 16 amino acids. Looked up from germline, CDR1 is DFQATT and CDR2 is SNEGSKA (reference sequence). V lost 2 bases, J lost 6 bases, and 14 bases stayed unmatched.

V is TRBV9 and J is TRBJ2-3; D remains unclear. CDR3 size: 14 residues. The V end lost 0 bases, the J end lost 2 bases, and 7 bases lay between the germline ends. Per germline, CDR1 SGDLS and CDR2 YYNGEE. The CDR3 region is CASSVVEDTDTQYF. CDR3 nucleotides: TGTGCCAGCAGCGTAGTAGAAGACACAGATACGCAGTATTTT.

A single count supports this clonotype. The chain carries TRBV28 and TRBJ2-7; the D gene could be TRBD1 or TRBD2 (5 bases each). This CDR3 is built from 16 residues. CDR1 is MDHEN, CDR2 SYDVKM, per germline. V lost 6 bases and J lost 6, with 24 bases in between. CDR3 region: CASSTPTDGLSSEQYF. DNA of the CDR3: TGTGCCAGCAGCACTCCGACAGACGGACTTTCTTCCGAGCAGTACTTC.

This clonotype was recorded only once. Germline and junction disagree at one end, which may indicate a read error. This chain joins TRBV7-8 and TRBJ1-4; no clear D gene. The length of the CDR3 is 14 residues. CDR1 is SGHVS, CDR2 FQNEAQ, per germline. CDR3 loop: CASSPRRLNEKLIF. CDR3 bases: TGTGCCAGCAGCCCTAGACGGCTTAATGAAAAACTGATATTT.

Notes on this clonotype: This may stem from a read error, because a much larger clone lies one nucleotide away. The rearrangement uses TRBV19 and TRBJ1-1; 7 nucleotides line up with TRBD1. This CDR3 spans 11 amino acids. Germline V CDR1 and CDR2: LNHDA, SQIVND (reference sequence). The CDR3 nucleotides read TGTGCTCCAGGGGGAGGCACTGAAGCTCTCTTT. Translated: CAPGGGTEALF.

Worth noting for this clonotype: One end of the junction is discordant with germline, which a read error may explain. The rearrangement joins TRBV6-1 to TRBJ1-1; TRBD1 matches 7 bases. Germline values: CDR1 MNHNS, CDR2 SASEGT. The CDR3 runs 16 residues. The DNA for the CDR3 is TGTGCCAGCGGTGAATGGGCAGGGGGTCAGTACACTGAAGCTTTCTTT. It is translated as CASGEWAGGQYTEAFF.

Notes on this clonotype: Likely a read error: the CDR3 ends without its conserved phenylalanine or tryptophan. The V and J genes are TRBV28 and TRBJ2-3; D gene uncertain. V was shortened by 5 bases and J by 5 bases, with 8 bases between the two germline ends. The CDR3 extends over 12 amino acids. The V gene's germline CDR1 is MDHEN and CDR2 SYDVKM. In nucleotides, the CDR3 is TGTGCCAGCAGTGTAGCAGTAGATACGCAGTATTAT. Translation gives CASSVAVDTQYY.

The genes are TRBV20-1 and TRBJ1-5; D not resolved. The CDR3 consists of 15 residues. Germline V gene sequence: CDR1 DFQATT, CDR2 SNEGSKA (reference sequence). The ends were cut back, 0 bases at V and 0 bases at J, with 9 bases in the middle. The CDR3 protein is CSARDSGYSNQPQHF. Written as DNA, the CDR3 is TGCAGTGCTAGAGATTCGGGTTATAGCAATCAGCCCCAGCATTTT.

Worth noting for this clonotype: A single base separates this from a much larger clone, so it may be a read error. The V gene is TRBV6-1, the J gene TRBJ2-7, with D perhaps TRBD1 (6 bases). The CDR3 totals 10 residues. The germline V gene encodes CDR1 MNHNS and CDR2 SASEGT. V lost 9 bases and J 9 bases, leaving 12 bases between the germline ends. The CDR3 bases are TGTGCCAGTACAGGGATCGGGCAGTACTTC. Protein: CASTGIGQYF.

The gene calls are TRBV7-2 and TRBJ2-3; 11 bases fit TRBD2. CDR3 length: 17 amino acids. After removal of 5 bases from V and 0 bases from J, the junction contained 7 bases not matched to a gene. Per the germline V gene, CDR1 is SGHTA and CDR2 is FQGNSA. The DNA of the CDR3 is TGTGCCAGCAGCCACACTAGCGGGAGAACTAGCACAGATACGCAGTATTTT. This sequence encodes CASSHTSGRTSTDTQYF.

The V and J genes are TRBV4-1 and TRBJ1-5; D gene ambiguous. The CDR3 spans 17 residues. The V end was cut by 1 base, the J end by 4 bases, with 17 bases between. The germline CDR1 and CDR2 sequences are MGHRA and YSYEKL. CDR3 region: CASSQGALRLTNQPQHF. The CDR3 DNA is TGCGCCAGCAGCCAAGGGGCCCTCAGGCTGACTAATCAGCCCCAGCATTTT.

This sequence joins TRBV7-8 and TRBJ2-7; D is unresolved. This CDR3 is built from 13 residues. Germline-derived CDR1 and CDR2 are SGHVS and FQNEAQ. The germline V and J ends were trimmed by 8 bases and 3 bases, with 14 bases remaining between them. The DNA for the CDR3 is TGTGCCAGCGCATTCGCCAGGAGCTACGAGCAGTACTTC. It is translated as CASAFARSYEQYF.

This clonotype was picked up many times. CDR3 residues: CASSYILGRGNQPQHF. CDR3 DNA sequence: TGTGCCAGCAGTTACATCCTTGGTAGGGGCAATCAGCCCCAGCATTTT. This chain links TRBV28 with TRBJ1-5; D not certain. CDR1 and CDR2 (germline): MDHEN, SYDVKM. Trimming stripped 4 bases from V and 2 bases from J, with 15 bases between. The CDR3 is 16 residues long.

J is TRBJ2-3 and V is TRBV7-9, with TRBD1 as a possible D gene (6 bases). Trimming pared 0 bases from V and 0 bases from J, leaving 7 bases between. Germline-derived CDR1 and CDR2 are SEHNR and FQNEAQ (reference sequence). The CDR3 length is 15 residues. The CDR3 region has the DNA TGTGCCAGCAGCTTAGCGCAGGGGAGCACAGATACGCAGTATTTT. Its protein is CASSLAQGSTDTQYF.

This clonotype was counted ten times or more. The CDR3 here is CSVDGTSLSASTDTQYF. CDR3 nucleotide sequence: TGCAGCGTTGACGGGACTAGCTTGAGCGCTAGCACAGATACGCAGTATTTT. This sequence joins TRBV29-1 and TRBJ2-3; 9 bases agree with TRBD2. Germline CDR1 is SQVTM and CDR2 is ANQGSEA. The CDR3 contains 17 residues. With V trimmed by 3 bases and J by 0 bases, 10 bases remained unmatched.

In its sample, this clonotype was seen many times. The chain carries TRBV28 and TRBJ1-5; 7 bases are a match to TRBD1. Germline CDR1 MDHEN, CDR2 SYDVKM. The CDR3 spans 14 residues. V lost 3 bases, J lost 4 bases, and 3 bases stayed unmatched. Here the CDR3 reads CASSFRGVNQPQHF. DNA of the CDR3: TGTGCCAGCAGTTTCAGGGGGGTGAATCAGCCCCAGCATTTT.

Concerning this clonotype itself: This may stem from a read error, because a much larger clone lies one nucleotide away. The chain joins TRBV7-7 to TRBJ2-1; D gene unclear. CDR1 SSHAT and CDR2 FNYEAQ come from the germline V gene (reference sequence). This CDR3 has 15 residues. The germline V and J ends were trimmed by 5 bases and 4 bases, with 15 bases remaining between them. The CDR3 loop is CASSPDRTTYNEQFF. CDR3 nucleotide sequence: TGTGCCAGCAGCCCGGACCGAACCACTTACAATGAGCAGTTCTTC.